This TCR beta chain is drawn from a study of blood T cell repertoires in COVID-19 (dated by TCRdb to the early 2020s). General notes on the study: Samples covering the acute and convalescent phases of COVID-19 were provided by collaborators in the United States, Italy and Spain. Where HLA class I and class II types were available, the types were taken from metadata supplied by the sample provider, not from assay-based typing. Deeply sampled blood TCRbeta repertoires from subjects exposed to, actively infected with, or recovered from COVID-19 were included in the dataset. Nearly every sample came with metadata listing a de-identified subject ID, COVID-19 status, age in years and sex. The repertoires were released in a freely available public database intended as a resource for research on the immune response to SARS-CoV-2. Samples came from the ongoing ImmuneRACE study (first 160 participants) plus 1,254 subjects from 6 global collaborators. The material from the prospective study consisted of cDNA or gDNA derived from T cells, B-cell-depleted T cells, or PBMCs.

About this clone: Its binding antigen is unknown. Base-call qualities are not available, and no considerably larger clone is one nucleotide away.

Trimming accounts for 3 bases at V and 6 bases at J, while the number of junction bases matched to no gene is 6. The CDR3 contains 14 residues, cysteine and phenylalanine counted. CDR3 DNA only is kept here, 42 bases in frame from base 1. CDR1 and CDR2 are read off the germline V gene as SGHRS and YFSETQ. TCRbeta CDR3 regions were amplified from genomic DNA using the immunoSEQ Assay, a bias-controlled multiplex PCR. For the original study's pipeline: The number of nucleated cells in each sample was estimated from the amplification of reference gene primers within the assay. To quantify the absolute abundance of each unique TCRbeta CDR3 rearrangement, sequence reads were collapsed and filtered. For each sample, productive Simpson clonality was calculated by taking the square root of Simpson's diversity index across productive rearrangements. Here the immuneACCESS table is served through TCRdb, limited to in-frame sequences with V and J called. Missing clones are a known gap in these copies; in checked studies unresolved V genes cover under half, and the rest lacks a known reason. V and J calls plus clone size are reproduced from that table; the DNA served to infer D and trimming. Counted in this sample were approximately 290,000 clones; 80% to 90% of them appeared once. Approximately 4% of the sample is taken by the ten largest.

What the research found in general, with its limitations: Clinical and demographic metadata were provided uncurated, with the amount varying by source and participant.

Participants in the prospective study were enrolled through a virtual design, were aged roughly 18 to 90 years, and lived in 24 United States geographic areas. To assign participants to cohorts, the prospective study relied on clinical history that participants themselves reported in a screening survey and a study questionnaire. For ImmuneRACE Cohort 3, a participant was defined as recovered based on two consecutive negative NP/OP PCR tests, clearance by a healthcare professional, or resolution of symptoms. Mobile phlebotomists in the prospective study collected whole blood, serum and a nasopharyngeal or oropharyngeal swab from every participant. Participants in the prospective study had the option to provide additional blood draws and questionnaires over a roughly two-month period. Prospective study blood samples were shipped either frozen or at room temperature before DNA extraction.

This receptor was identified in a woman in her 30s who had recovered from COVID-19. The chain uses TRBV5-1 and TRBJ1-2; 9 middle bases align to TRBD1. Sequenced sample: PBMCs or T cells enriched from blood (not recorded which). The CDR3 region: CASSYYRGQDGYTF. The DNA sequence follows: TGCGCCAGCAGCTACTACAGGGGGCAAGATGGCTACACCTTC.